The 21 T cell receptor beta chains below were found in one sample sequenced in a study of CXCR3-negative and CXCR3-positive naive CD8 T cells. No antigen is known for these receptors. Carrying UMI labels, the TRB cDNA libraries were prepared through 5' RACE. TCRdb re-analyzed the 5' RACE reads; it lists each CDR3 protein once, without DNA. The sample has around 150,000 distinct CDR3 sequences. Findings and caveats of the study: Compared with CXCR3-negative naive cells, CXCR3-positive naive cells showed more hydrophobic TRB CDR3s.

Sequenced input: naive CXCR3+ CD8+ T cells from blood. Noted subset: CD45RO-CCR7+CD27+CD95- naive CD8+ T cells expressing CXCR3 (TNR3+). These receptors all come from a human donor in good health. Some clones in this sample may be carry-over from other donors' samples.

The chain couples TRBV30 to TRBJ2-1. The germline gives CDR1 GTSNPN, CDR2 SVGIG (reference sequence). CDR3 size: 13 residues. The CDR3: CARATSTWGEQFF.

The V and J genes are TRBV10-3 and TRBJ2-2; the D call from TCRdb, TRBD2, cannot be confirmed without DNA. The CDR3 covers 19 residues. Germline CDR1 and CDR2: ENHRY and SYGVKD. Here the CDR3 reads CATWFPGTSGGRNTGELFF.

The V call is TRBV7-3, the J call TRBJ1-6. CDR1 SGHTA and CDR2 FQGTGA come from the germline V gene. The CDR3 spans 15 residues. The CDR3 is CASSPTGSGNSPLHF.

V usage is TRBV5-1 and J usage is TRBJ2-7; TCRdb lists TRBD1, though no DNA is available to test this call. The CDR3 is 15 amino acids. The germline V gene encodes CDR1 SGHRS and CDR2 YFSETQ. CDR3 in amino acids: CASSHFTGTGYEQYF.

This chain joins TRBV15 and TRBJ2-7; the TRBD1 assignment by TCRdb is unverifiable without DNA. The CDR3 is 14 residues long. The germline V gene has CDR1 LNHNV and CDR2 YYDKDF (reference sequence). CDR3 sequence reads: CATRIKQGIYEQYF.

The rearrangement joins TRBV7-8 to TRBJ2-7; TCRdb picks TRBD2, but there is no DNA to check that call. Per the germline V gene, CDR1 is SGHVS and CDR2 is FQNEAQ. The CDR3 is 16 amino acids. The CDR3 spells CASSTTVPGLAVGQYF.

This chain's CDR3 is CASRPLVNSYEQYF. The V and J genes are TRBV6-5 and TRBJ2-7; TCRdb's D gene call, TRBD2, goes unchecked for lack of DNA. The CDR3 runs to 14 residues. The germline gives CDR1 MNHEY, CDR2 SVGAGI.

The chain joins TRBV7-9 to TRBJ2-5; with no DNA, the TCRdb D assignment of TRBD1 cannot be verified. Germline assignment: CDR1 SEHNR and CDR2 FQNEAQ (reference sequence). This CDR3 is 14 amino acids long. The CDR3 region is CASSGPGAIETQYF.

The chain couples TRBV27 to TRBJ2-7; lacking DNA, the TRBD1 call made by TCRdb goes unchecked. This CDR3 has 13 amino acids. From germline, CDR1 is MNHEY and CDR2 SMNVEV (reference sequence). The CDR3 loop is CASMSTGGYEQYF.

The chain has TRBV7-9 and TRBJ1-2. This CDR3 contains 13 residues. Looked up from germline, CDR1 is SEHNR and CDR2 is FQNEAQ (reference sequence). The CDR3 protein is CASSEAENYGYTF.

The J gene is TRBJ2-7, the V gene TRBV12-3 or TRBV12-4; the TCRdb D gene call, TRBD2, has no DNA to confirm it. The CDR3 runs to 13 residues. This CDR3 is CASSHGLSYEQYF.

This chain links TRBV14 with TRBJ2-7. Germline V lookup: CDR1 SGHDN, CDR2 FVKESK. The CDR3 is 11 amino acids. This CDR3 is CASSQGEKQYF.

The rearrangement uses TRBV12-3 or TRBV12-4 and TRBJ2-4; with no DNA, the TCRdb D assignment of TRBD1 cannot be verified. The CDR3 runs 16 residues. The CDR3 spells CASSTPLGAAKNIQYF.

The chain uses TRBV29-1 and TRBJ2-1. CDR3 length equals 11 residues. Per germline, CDR1 SQVTM and CDR2 ANQGSEA. The CDR3 here is CSVPFSGWQFF.

The rearrangement joins TRBV29-1 to TRBJ2-7; no DNA is available, so the TRBD1 call from TCRdb remains unchecked. This CDR3 spans 13 amino acids. Germline V CDR1 and CDR2: SQVTM, ANQGSEA. CDR3 region: CSVESRDNYEQYF.

The chain is built from TRBV19 and TRBJ2-1. In germline, CDR1 is LNHDA, CDR2 SQIVND (reference sequence). The CDR3 sequence is 15 residues long. CDR3 residues: CASSNRPTSYNEQFF.

The chain recombines TRBV20-1 with TRBJ2-7; the D call from TCRdb, TRBD2, cannot be confirmed without DNA. This CDR3 is 15 amino acids long. Germline assignment: CDR1 DFQATT and CDR2 SNEGSKA (reference sequence). The CDR3: CSARELAGESYEQYF.

V is TRBV12-3 or TRBV12-4 and J is TRBJ2-5; TCRdb indicates TRBD2, and absent DNA this call remains unverified. This CDR3 is 11 amino acids long. The CDR3 sequence: CASSTGLTQYF.

CDR3 sequence reads: CASSLRGTSYEQYF. The genes are TRBV28 and TRBJ2-7. Germline V gene lookup returns CDR1 MDHEN and CDR2 SYDVKM. The CDR3 extends over 14 amino acids.

The chain combines TRBV25-1 with TRBJ2-7; TCRdb picks TRBD1, but there is no DNA to check that call. The CDR3 covers 14 residues. Germline CDR1 and CDR2: MGHDK and SYGVNS. CDR3 sequence: CASRRTGIPYEQYF.

The chain couples TRBV12-3 or TRBV12-4 to TRBJ2-4. The CDR3 loop spans 13 amino acids. CDR3 sequence: CASSLGGENIQYF.